The entry that follows covers one T cell receptor (beta chain) sequence. The data are from a study of blood T cell repertoires in COVID-19. The overall study: Whether acute or convalescent, the COVID-19 samples came from the United States, Italy and Spain. Sources were T cells, B-cell-depleted T cells, or PBMCs; the material itself was cDNA or gDNA.

In the authors' methods: Reference gene primer amplification gave nucleated cell count estimates. Assay: immunoSEQ multiplex PCR; the TCRdb copy retains only in-frame clones and omits some. That table supplies the V and J calls and clone size; D and trimming were determined from the DNA. The sample shows 150,000 to 200,000 clones, about 80% of them seen only once. Trimming cost V 5 bases and J 6 bases, with 7 bases left between them. The CDR3 is 12 amino acids. Per the germline V gene, CDR1 is SEHNR and CDR2 is FQNEAQ (reference sequence). The TCR comes from a human donor with acute or convalescent COVID-19. The donor label of this sample is uncertain. The sample was peripheral blood. The chain recombines TRBV7-9 with TRBJ1-4, with D unresolved. In DNA form, the CDR3 reads TGTGCCAGCAGCCCGCGTTATGAAAAACTGTTTTTT. Translation gives CASSPRYEKLFF.